The 2 T cell receptor beta chains given below trace back to one sample, sequenced in a study of regulatory and conventional T cells in RAG deficiency. Sequencing was performed with immunoSEQ multiplex PCR; in TCRdb, only in-frame clones are kept and a portion is missing. The data hold about 28,000 clones, with 80% to 95% observed a single time. Blood CD4+ CD25-high CD127-low regulatory T cells supplied the genomic DNA template. This same sample was also part of a study on regulatory T cells. Per that paper: Primers: 52 TRBV forward and 13 TRBJ reverse.

Sequenced sample: Tregs sorted from blood. The receptors originated from a human donor in good health.

The chain employs TRBV28 and TRBJ1-2, with 8 nucleotides matching TRBD1. The CDR3 loop spans 14 amino acids. Germline V gene lookup returns CDR1 MDHEN and CDR2 SYDVKM. The junction had 7 bases not matched to a gene; V was cut back by 6 bases and J by 4 bases. The chain's CDR3 is CASSTQTGVYGYTF. The DNA of the CDR3 is TGTGCCAGCAGCACGCAGACAGGGGTCTATGGCTACACCTTC.

By proportion, this clone is medium-sized. The chain couples TRBV11-2 to TRBJ1-2; 7 bases map to TRBD1. This CDR3 is 13 amino acids long. V lost 5 bases to trimming and J lost 5 bases; unmatched junction nucleotides: 5. CDR1 SGHAT and CDR2 FQNNGV come from the germline V gene. DNA of the CDR3: TGTGCCAGCAGCACCGACAGGGCGTATGGCTACACCTTC. This sequence encodes CASSTDRAYGYTF.